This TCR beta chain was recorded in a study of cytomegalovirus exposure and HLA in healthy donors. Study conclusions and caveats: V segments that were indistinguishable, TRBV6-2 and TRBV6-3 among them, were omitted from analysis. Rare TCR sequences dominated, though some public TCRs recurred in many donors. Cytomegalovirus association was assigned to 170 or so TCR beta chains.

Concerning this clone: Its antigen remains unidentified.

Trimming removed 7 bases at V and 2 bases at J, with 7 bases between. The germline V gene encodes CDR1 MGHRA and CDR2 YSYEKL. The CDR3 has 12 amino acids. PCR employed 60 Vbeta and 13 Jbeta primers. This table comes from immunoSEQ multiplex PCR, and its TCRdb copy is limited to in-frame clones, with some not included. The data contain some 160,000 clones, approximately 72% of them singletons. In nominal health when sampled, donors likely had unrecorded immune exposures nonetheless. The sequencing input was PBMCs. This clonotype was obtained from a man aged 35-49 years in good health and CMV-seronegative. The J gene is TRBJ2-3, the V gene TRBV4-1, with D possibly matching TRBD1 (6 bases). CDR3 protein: CASTGDTDTQYF. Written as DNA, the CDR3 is TGCGCCAGCACAGGGGACACAGATACGCAGTATTTT.